At least ten counts were recorded for the clone carrying this T cell receptor beta chain. The data derive from a study of molecular identifiers for immune sequencing clone quantification. Previously published methods and listed TCR primers were used for the bulk TCR libraries. TCRdb called the PCR reads again in MiXCR, with one record for every CDR3 protein. The repertoire consists of fewer than 350,000 distinct CDR3 sequences, with under 25% occurring once and the leading ten covering around 0.7%. The CDR3 runs to 16 residues. The V end was cut by 0 bases, the J end by 0 bases, with 10 bases between. The germline gives CDR1 SEHNR, CDR2 FQNEAQ (reference sequence).

The chain joins TRBV7-9 to TRBJ2-3; a possible D gene is TRBD2 (5 bases). The TCR comes from a human donor in good health. Some libraries in this study had Jurkat cell RNA spiked in. Sequencing input: naive CD8+ T cells from blood, with Jurkat cell RNA spiked in. The subset was: FACS-sorted CD8+CD4-CCR7+CD45RA+ naive T cells. The CDR3 is CASSLAIGSSTDTQYF. DNA for the CDR3: TGTGCCAGCAGCTTAGCGATTGGGAGCAGCACAGATACGCAGTATTTT. Full variable domain (outside the CDR3, taken from reference TRBV7-9 and TRBJ2-3): DTGVSQNPRHKITKRGQNVTFRCDPISEHNRLYWYRQTLGQGPEFLTYFQNEAQLEKSRLLSDRFSAERPKGSFSTLEIQRTEQGDSAMYLCASSLAIGSSTDTQYFGPGTRLTVL.